What follows describes a single T cell receptor (beta chain). What antigen it recognizes has not been identified. Base qualities are missing; no much larger clone stands one base away. Patients with a history of autoimmune disease or receiving systemic immunosuppression were excluded from the trial. Peripheral blood for TCR sequencing was collected from all dose cohorts at baseline, on cycle 4 day 1, and on cycle 7 day 1. The samples were drawn from a first-in-human, open-label, multicenter phase I dose-escalation trial of ivuxolimab. Adults with locally advanced or metastatic head and neck squamous cell, hepatocellular, melanoma or renal cell carcinoma were enrolled in the trial. CD4+ and CD8+ T cells were sorted separately from peripheral blood before TCR sequencing. This sample was taken from a study of OX40 agonist ivuxolimab in advanced cancers. The study in broad terms: The costimulatory receptor OX40 (CD134) was targeted by ivuxolimab, a fully human IgG2 agonistic monoclonal antibody. Three dose-escalation patients achieved partial responses, one with hepatocellular carcinoma and two with cutaneous melanoma. The dose-escalation cohort was 80% to 90% male with a mean age of roughly 60 years, ranging from about 20 to 85. The point of sequencing TCRbeta in the periphery was to test whether ivuxolimab changed TCR sequence diversity and drove clonal T-cell expansion. Of the approximately 50 patients in dose escalation, 19 had hepatocellular carcinoma, around 15 had melanoma, 9 had renal cell carcinoma and 9 had head and neck cancer. Intravenous ivuxolimab was administered to patients every 2 weeks at six dose levels: 0.01, 0.1, 0.3, 1.5, 3 and 10 mg/kg. The paper covers the monotherapy dose-escalation part of the phase I ivuxolimab trial, which included N ≈ 54 patients. Prior anti-PD-1, anti-PD-L1 or anti-CTLA-4 therapy was permitted, and checkpoint inhibitors had been received by about two fifths of dose-escalation patients.

Genomic DNA was extracted from sorted cells for sequencing of the TCRbeta CDR3 region. The immunoSEQ Assay was used for sequencing of TCRbeta CDR3 regions. TCRdb carries this immuneACCESS record with in-frame sequences only. Its versions omit some clonotypes, under half of them owing to an unresolved V gene in the studies checked, with the rest unexplained. In this sample the table shows about 82,000 clones, roughly 91% of which occur a single time. Over 2% of the sample is taken by the ten largest. What the research found in general, with its limitations: Low levels of normalized T-cell clonal expansion were also seen in some patients who did not respond. At doses from 0.1 to 3.0 mg/kg, clonal expansion was seen in both CD4+ and CD8+ blood T cells between baseline and week 6. Antigen specificity was not determined for the clonally expanded peripheral T cells. In the 0.1-3.0 mg/kg groups, partial responders were among the patients with the lowest normalized peripheral clonal expansion, particularly in CD8+ T cells. After ivuxolimab, more expanded clones were found on average in CD8+ T cells than in CD4+ T cells.

The material sequenced was CD4+ or CD8+ T cells sorted from blood, taken in a trial of the OX40 agonist ivuxolimab. This clonotype was obtained from an adult with an advanced solid tumor such as melanoma, head and neck, liver or kidney cancer.

The CDR3 region: CASRPTGGNYGYTF. The nucleotide sequence reads TGTGCCAGCAGACCGACCGGGGGGAACTATGGCTACACCTTC. The chain is made from TRBV6-1 and TRBJ1-2; TRBD1 might be the D gene, on 5 matching bases. Reading from cysteine to phenylalanine, the CDR3 counts 14 amino acids. CDR3 DNA is the only sequence kept; it has 42 bases, read in frame from the first base. V and J are truncated by 6 bases and 2 bases respectively, leaving an intervening sequence of 13 bases. CDR1 and CDR2, per the germline V gene, are MNHNS and SASEGT.